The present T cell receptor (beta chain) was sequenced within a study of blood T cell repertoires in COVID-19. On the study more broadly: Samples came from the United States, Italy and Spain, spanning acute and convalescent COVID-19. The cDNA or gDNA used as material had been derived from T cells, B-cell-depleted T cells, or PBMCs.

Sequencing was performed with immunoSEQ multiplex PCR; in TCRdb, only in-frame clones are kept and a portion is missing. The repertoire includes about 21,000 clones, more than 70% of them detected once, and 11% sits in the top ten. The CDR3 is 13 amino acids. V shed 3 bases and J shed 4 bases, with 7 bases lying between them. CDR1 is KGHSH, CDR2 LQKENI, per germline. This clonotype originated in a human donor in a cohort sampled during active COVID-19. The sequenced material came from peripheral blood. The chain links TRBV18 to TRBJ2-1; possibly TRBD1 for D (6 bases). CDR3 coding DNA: TGTGCCAGCTCACCCGGACAGTACAATGAGCAGTTCTTC. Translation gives CASSPGQYNEQFF.